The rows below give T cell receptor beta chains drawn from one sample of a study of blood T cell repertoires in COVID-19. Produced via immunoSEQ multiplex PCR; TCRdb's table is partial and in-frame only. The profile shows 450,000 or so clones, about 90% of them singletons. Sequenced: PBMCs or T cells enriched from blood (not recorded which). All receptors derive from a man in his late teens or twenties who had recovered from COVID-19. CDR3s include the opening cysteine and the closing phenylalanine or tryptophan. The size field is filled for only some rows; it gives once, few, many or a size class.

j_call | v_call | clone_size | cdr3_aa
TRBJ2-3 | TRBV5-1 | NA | CASSSSTSSTDTQYF
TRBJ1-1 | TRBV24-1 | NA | CAPREGGPLNTEAFF
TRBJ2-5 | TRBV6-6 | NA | CASSSGTSYETQYF
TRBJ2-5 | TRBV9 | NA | CASSVADQETQYF
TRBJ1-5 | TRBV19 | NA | CASSGRGSGLRQPQHF
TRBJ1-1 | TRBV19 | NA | CASTQPDRGWTEAFF
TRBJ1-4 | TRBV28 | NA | CASSLSDSRWNRKLFF
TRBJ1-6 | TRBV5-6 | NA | CASSLALLAGPPHF
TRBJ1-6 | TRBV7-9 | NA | CASSLEETGGSPLHF
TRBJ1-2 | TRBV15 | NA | CATSRTPVDGYTF
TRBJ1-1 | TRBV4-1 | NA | CASSHTGATEAFF
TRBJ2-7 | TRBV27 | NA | CASSSGTGYEQYF
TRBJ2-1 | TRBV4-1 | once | CASSQMAGDEQFF
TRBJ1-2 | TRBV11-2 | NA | CASSSGNSVETF
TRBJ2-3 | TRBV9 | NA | CASSVALDRVTDTQYF
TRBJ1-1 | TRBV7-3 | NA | CASSLTWGEHAFF
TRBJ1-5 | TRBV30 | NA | CAWSASSNQPQHF
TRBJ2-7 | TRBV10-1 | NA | CASSDRDRGAYEQYF
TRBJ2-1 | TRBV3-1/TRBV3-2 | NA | CASSQVLHNEQFF
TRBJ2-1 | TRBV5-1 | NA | CASSLSTGSYNEQFF
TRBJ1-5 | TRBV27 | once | CASSLRGWGVNQPQHF
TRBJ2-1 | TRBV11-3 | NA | CASSGTREWDEQFF
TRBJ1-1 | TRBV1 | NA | CTSSSADSLNTEAFF
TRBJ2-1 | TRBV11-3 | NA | CASSLFPSGEQFF
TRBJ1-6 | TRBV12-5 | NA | CASGEQGFSSPLHF
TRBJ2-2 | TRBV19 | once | CASSIVSAGELFF
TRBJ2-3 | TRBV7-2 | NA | CASSLEVAGGRDTQYF
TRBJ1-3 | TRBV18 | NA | CASSPSRQGAGGNTIYF
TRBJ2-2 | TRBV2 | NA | CASTLDRVAGELFF
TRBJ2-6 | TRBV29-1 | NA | CSRWTGGISGANVLTF
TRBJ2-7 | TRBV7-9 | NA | CASSPSQGAGQYF
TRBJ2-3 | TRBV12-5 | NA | CACTRADTQYF
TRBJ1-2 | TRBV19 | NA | CASSPPTGNNGYTF
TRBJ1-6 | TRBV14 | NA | CASSNFAPLNSPLHF
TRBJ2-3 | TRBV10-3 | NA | CAISLGGTPGTDTQYF
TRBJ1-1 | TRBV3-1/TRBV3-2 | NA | CASLPSWAQNEAFF
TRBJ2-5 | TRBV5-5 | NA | CASSLDLAGGQETQYF
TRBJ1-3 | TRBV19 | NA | CASSSAGGSGNTIYF
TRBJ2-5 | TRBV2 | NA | CASSGRDRGQETQYF
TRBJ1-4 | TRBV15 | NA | CATSRATGGFEKLFF
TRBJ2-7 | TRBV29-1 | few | CSVDKGGTYEQYF